These 32 T cell receptor beta chains originate from one sample sequenced in a study of T cells after yellow fever vaccination. TCRdb redid the calling of the 5' RACE reads with MiXCR, one entry per CDR3 protein. The sample has hundreds of thousands of distinct CDR3 sequences; roughly 13% are singletons. Sequenced material: PBMCs, taken on the day of the yellow fever booster vaccination. Receptors were obtained from a man aged 25-45 years who received the YFV17D yellow fever vaccine.

This clonotype was observed a handful of times. This chain connects TRBV29-1 to TRBJ2-2, with TRBD1 as a possible D gene (6 bases). CDR3 size: 13 residues. V lost 4 bases to trimming and J lost 7 bases, with 13 bases between them. Germline V gives CDR1 SQVTM, CDR2 ANQGSEA. The CDR3 here is CSVGRGLGGELFF. The DNA of the CDR3 is TGCAGCGTTGGCAGGGGCTTGGGCGGGGAGCTGTTTTTT.

This clonotype has a single count. The chain uses TRBV5-1 and TRBJ2-5; D is possibly TRBD2 (5 bases). This CDR3 region has 16 residues. Trimming took 0 bases from V and 1 from J, leaving 13 bases between them. Germline CDR1 and CDR2: SGHRS and YFSETQ. This CDR3 is CASSLGPAGSQETQYF. DNA for the CDR3: TGCGCCAGCAGCTTGGGGCCGGCGGGCTCCCAAGAGACCCAGTACTTC.

The rearrangement uses TRBV20-1 and TRBJ2-7; TRBD1 matches 9 bases. CDR1 is DFQATT, CDR2 SNEGSKA, per germline (reference sequence). The CDR3 length is 12 residues. Germline trimming cut 4 bases from V and 6 bases from J; bases unmatched to any gene: 4. CDR3 DNA sequence: TGCAGTGCTAAGAGGGGACAGGGCGAGCAGTACTTC. This codes for CSAKRGQGEQYF.

The CDR3 nucleotides read TGTGCCAGTAGTATAGCCAGAAGCACCGGGGAGCTGTTTTTT. Translating it yields CASSIARSTGELFF. The chain is built from TRBV19 and TRBJ2-2; D is ambiguous. V dropped 1 base and J dropped 4 bases, with 7 bases sitting between them. Germline V gene sequence: CDR1 LNHDA, CDR2 SQIVND (reference sequence). The CDR3 has 14 residues.

The chain recombines TRBV12-3 or TRBV12-4 with TRBJ2-7; D possibly matches TRBD1 or TRBD2 (6 bases each). The CDR3 sequence is 14 residues long. The V and J ends lost 7 bases and 4 bases respectively, with 17 bases between them. CDR3 protein: CASTVEPGAYEQYF. Here the CDR3 DNA reads TGTGCCAGCACCGTGGAGCCGGGGGCGTACGAGCAGTACTTC.

The chain has TRBV29-1 and TRBJ2-3, with D uncertain. The CDR3 spans 13 residues. With 3 bases removed from V and 0 bases from J, the gap between germline ends came to 7 bases. Germline-derived CDR1 and CDR2 are SQVTM and ANQGSEA. The CDR3 coding sequence is TGCAGCGTTGAGGATTATAGCACAGATACGCAGTATTTT. As protein: CSVEDYSTDTQYF.

A remark on this clonotype: At one boundary the junction diverges from the germline segment, which might be a read error. This rearrangement joins TRBV5-4 to TRBJ2-5; D call uncertain. The CDR3 sequence is 16 residues long. Germline values: CDR1 SGHNT, CDR2 YYREEE (reference sequence). The CDR3 DNA reads as TGTGGCAGCAGCTCATCCCGACACGGGTTAGGAGAGACCCAGTACTTC. Translated, it gives CGSSSSRHGLGETQYF.

The rearrangement uses TRBV18 and TRBJ2-7; a possible D gene is TRBD2 (5 bases). The CDR3 contains 13 residues. V shed 6 bases and J shed 5 bases, with 14 bases lying between them. Germline values: CDR1 KGHSH, CDR2 LQKENI. The CDR3 here is CASSQAARNEQYF. DNA of the CDR3: TGTGCCAGCTCCCAAGCGGCTAGAAACGAGCAGTACTTC.

This clonotype was observed a few times. The chain uses TRBV6-5 and TRBJ1-5, with D perhaps matching TRBD1 (5 bases). Deletions cut 2 bases from V and 0 bases from J, with 20 bases between. The CDR3 has 19 amino acids. Germline assignment: CDR1 MNHEY and CDR2 SVGAGI. The CDR3 region has the DNA TGTGCCAGCAGTTACCCGGTGCCGGGGACCTTGGGTAGCAATCAGCCCCAGCATTTT. It yields the protein CASSYPVPGTLGSNQPQHF.

V gene TRBV30 combines with J gene TRBJ1-5, with a tentative D call TRBD1 (5 bases). There are 15 residues in the CDR3. CDR1 is GTSNPN and CDR2 is SVGIG in the germline V gene (reference sequence). Trimming removed 3 bases at V and 6 bases at J, with 18 bases between. DNA for the CDR3: TGTGCCTGGAGCAGGGAAGACCTGTTACTTCAGCCCCAGCATTTT. Translation gives CAWSREDLLLQPQHF.

This clonotype has a handful of counts. The chain couples TRBV5-1 to TRBJ2-2; D is possibly TRBD1 (6 bases). V gave up 3 bases and J gave up 4 bases, with 10 bases separating them. The V gene's germline CDR1 is SGHRS and CDR2 YFSETQ. This CDR3 has 14 amino acids. CDR3 residues: CASSSAGATGELFF. The CDR3 DNA reads as TGCGCCAGCAGCTCGGCAGGGGCCACCGGGGAGCTGTTTTTT. The variable domain in full, completed from reference TRBV5-1 and TRBJ2-2, reads KAGVTQTPRYLIKTRGQQVTLSCSPISGHRSVSWYQQTPGQGLQFLFEYFSETQRNKGNFPGRFSGRQFSNSRSEMNVSTLELGDSALYLCASSSAGATGELFFGEGSRLTVL.

The chain couples TRBV3-1 to TRBJ1-1; the D gene is possibly TRBD1 (5 bases). Germline CDR1 and CDR2: LGHDT and YNNKEL (reference sequence). The CDR3 is 16 amino acids. V dropped 0 bases and J dropped 3 bases, with 14 bases sitting between them. CDR3 sequence reads: CASSQDGVRGDTEAFF. DNA for the CDR3: TGTGCCAGCAGCCAAGATGGGGTGCGAGGGGACACTGAAGCTTTCTTT.

The chain recombines TRBV10-3 with TRBJ2-7, with 12 bases that match TRBD2. CDR3 size: 14 residues. The V gene's germline CDR1 is ENHRY and CDR2 SYGVKD. With 8 bases clipped from V and 2 bases from J, the junction kept 4 bases outside the gene matches. CDR3 nucleotide sequence: TGTGCCATCGGGAGACTAGCGGGAGCCTACGAGCAGTACTTC. This encodes CAIGRLAGAYEQYF.

J is TRBJ2-7 and V is TRBV20-1, with 8 nucleotides matching TRBD2. Germline V gene data show CDR1 as DFQATT and CDR2 as SNEGSKA (reference sequence). V lost 0 bases to trimming and J lost 4 bases; unmatched junction nucleotides: 8. The CDR3 is 15 residues long. CDR3 sequence (DNA): TGCAGTGCTAGAGATCCACGGGAGGGGGGGTACGAGCAGTACTTC. It codes for CSARDPREGGYEQYF.

This clonotype was detected only a few times. V usage is TRBV5-1 and J usage is TRBJ2-6; no definite D call. The V end lost 0 bases, the J end lost 4 bases, and 8 bases lay between the germline ends. Germline lookup yields CDR1 SGHRS and CDR2 YFSETQ. There are 15 residues in the CDR3. For the CDR3, the DNA is TGCGCCAGCAGCTTGGTGGTAGGCGGGGCCAACGTCCTGACTTTC. It yields the protein CASSLVVGGANVLTF.

The rearrangement joins TRBV7-2 to TRBJ2-7; TRBD2 matches 9 bases. The germline gives CDR1 SGHTA, CDR2 FQGNSA. The CDR3 loop spans 16 amino acids. V shed 2 bases and J 1 base; nucleotides not matched to a gene: 6. The CDR3 sequence is CASSLRAGGLSYEQYF. In DNA form, the CDR3 reads TGTGCCAGCAGCTTAAGGGCGGGAGGGCTTTCCTACGAGCAGTACTTC.

J is TRBJ2-3 and V is TRBV14; 8 nucleotides line up with TRBD2. The CDR3 covers 19 residues. J was trimmed by 1 base and V by 4 bases; bases with no gene match: 16. The germline V gene has CDR1 SGHDN and CDR2 FVKESK. CDR3 sequence reads: CASSRYHSGTPGRTDTQYF. The CDR3 coding sequence is TGTGCCAGCAGCCGATACCATAGCGGGACTCCCGGACGCACAGATACGCAGTATTTT.

This clonotype was observed a few times. The chain is built from TRBV7-9 and TRBJ1-6; D is unclear. The CDR3 loop spans 13 amino acids. The V end lost 9 bases, the J end lost 7 bases, and 13 bases lay between the germline ends. Germline V lookup: CDR1 SEHNR, CDR2 FQNEAQ (reference sequence). CDR3: CASSGRLNSPLHF. The CDR3 region has the DNA TGTGCCAGTTCAGGACGGCTCAATTCACCCCTCCACTTT. The full variable domain, with the rest looked up from reference TRBV7-9 and TRBJ1-6, is DTGVSQNPRHKITKRGQNVTFRCDPISEHNRLYWYRQTLGQGPEFLTYFQNEAQLEKSRLLSDRFSAERPKGSFSTLEIQRTEQGDSAMYLCASSGRLNSPLHFGNGTRLTVT.

The chain links TRBV9 to TRBJ2-7; the D is unclear. The CDR3 length is 15 residues. Germline V gene sequence: CDR1 SGDLS, CDR2 YYNGEE. Trimming took 4 bases from V and 2 from J, leaving 16 bases between them. The CDR3 reads CASSRTVEVTYEQYF. CDR3 in DNA: TGTGCCAGCAGCCGTACAGTGGAAGTGACCTACGAGCAGTACTTC. The full variable domain, in which reference TRBV9 and TRBJ2-7 provide the parts outside the CDR3, is DSGVTQTPKHLITATGQRVTLRCSPRSGDLSVYWYQQSLDQGLQFLIQYYNGEERAKGNILERFSAQQFPDLHSELNLSSLELGDSALYFCASSRTVEVTYEQYFGPGTRLTVT.

V and J are TRBV29-1 and TRBJ2-5; D is uncertain. This CDR3 spans 11 amino acids. CDR1 and CDR2 from the germline V gene are SQVTM and ANQGSEA. V shed 6 bases and J shed 3 bases, with 8 bases lying between them. CDR3 sequence reads: CSVNDKETQYF. CDR3 nucleotides: TGCAGCGTAAACGATAAAGAGACCCAGTACTTC.

In DNA form, the CDR3 reads TGCAGCGTGGGACCCTGGGTTGGGGCCCAGTACTTC. It yields the protein CSVGPWVGAQYF. The rearrangement joins TRBV29-1 to TRBJ2-5; D is perhaps TRBD1 or TRBD2 (5 bases each). The V end was cut by 6 bases, the J end by 9 bases, with 17 bases between. The length of the CDR3 is 12 residues. The germline V gene encodes CDR1 SQVTM and CDR2 ANQGSEA. Variable domain in full (rest from reference TRBV29-1 and TRBJ2-5): SAVISQKPSRDICQRGTSLTIQCQVDSQVTMMFWYRQQPGQSLTLIATANQGSEATYESGFVIDKFPISRPNLTFSTLTVSNMSPEDSSIYLCSVGPWVGAQYFGPGTRLLVL.

This clonotype was detected a few times. The V and J genes are TRBV11-3 and TRBJ2-1, with 7 bases matching TRBD2. CDR1 SGHNT and CDR2 YENEEA come from the germline V gene. CDR3 length: 17 amino acids. J gave up 9 bases and V 4 bases, and 18 bases lay outside the gene matches. The DNA for the CDR3 is TGTGCCAGCAGCTCCCATGGGACTAATTTGCGTGGTGCTGAGCAGTTCTTC. Amino acids: CASSSHGTNLRGAEQFF.

J is TRBJ2-3 and V is TRBV7-2, with D possibly matching TRBD2 (6 bases). The V gene's germline CDR1 is SGHTA and CDR2 FQGNSA. V lost 3 bases, J lost 2 bases, and 9 bases lay in between. The CDR3 runs 14 residues. This chain's CDR3 is CASSFARDTDTQYF. For the CDR3, the DNA is TGTGCCAGCAGCTTCGCGCGGGACACAGATACGCAGTATTTT.

This chain links TRBV4-2 with TRBJ2-7, with 8 bases aligning to TRBD1. V lost 0 bases, J lost 5 bases, and 12 bases stayed unmatched. Germline V gene lookup returns CDR1 LGHNA and CDR2 YNFKEQ. CDR3 length: 17 amino acids. This chain's CDR3 is CASSQEKGGQGLDEQYF. In DNA form, the CDR3 reads TGTGCCAGCAGCCAAGAGAAGGGAGGACAGGGTTTGGACGAGCAGTACTTC.

A few counts support this clonotype. The chain couples TRBV6-2 or TRBV6-3 to TRBJ2-6, with D perhaps being TRBD1 or TRBD2 (7 bases each). The CDR3 covers 17 residues. CDR1 and CDR2 from the germline V gene are MNHEY and SVGEGT. The germline V and J ends were trimmed by 0 bases and 4 bases, with 13 bases remaining between them. This CDR3 is CASSYSTGRAGANVLTF. DNA of the CDR3: TGTGCCAGCAGTTACTCGACAGGGAGGGCCGGGGCCAACGTCCTGACTTTC.

The chain uses TRBV27 and TRBJ2-7; D unclear. The CDR3 is made up of 14 amino acids. Trimming left V 7 bases short and J 1 base short, with 14 bases between. CDR1 and CDR2 (germline): MNHEY, SMNVEV (reference sequence). The CDR3 spells CASTRGVGSYEQYF. Written as DNA, the CDR3 is TGTGCCAGCACCCGAGGAGTCGGGTCCTACGAGCAGTACTTC.

V usage is TRBV20-1 and J usage is TRBJ2-7, with 7 bases that match TRBD2. Germline CDR1 and CDR2: DFQATT and SNEGSKA (reference sequence). This CDR3 comprises 13 residues. Germline trimming cut 6 bases from V and 4 bases from J; bases unmatched to any gene: 9. The CDR3 DNA reads TGCAGTGCCAGAAGACTAGCCCAATACGAGCAGTACTTC. Its protein product is CSARRLAQYEQYF.

The J gene is TRBJ1-1, the V gene TRBV20-1; D call uncertain. The CDR3 spans 10 residues. The germline V gene has CDR1 DFQATT and CDR2 SNEGSKA (reference sequence). V was cut by 6 bases and J by 4 bases, with 6 bases left in between. CDR3 in DNA: TGCAGTGCCGCGCGCACTGAAGCTTTCTTT. As protein: CSAARTEAFF.

This chain uses TRBV6-2 or TRBV6-3 with TRBJ1-2; D remains unclear. The germline V gene encodes CDR1 MNHEY and CDR2 SVGEGT. Trimming removed 3 bases at V and 5 bases at J, with 7 bases between. The CDR3 extends over 12 amino acids. The CDR3 loop reads CASSYRRYGYTF. In DNA form, the CDR3 reads TGTGCCAGCAGTTATCGACGGTATGGCTACACCTTC.

The chain carries TRBV30 and TRBJ1-5; D not certain. CDR3 length: 15 residues. Germline assignment: CDR1 GTSNPN and CDR2 SVGIG (reference sequence). Trimming pared 0 bases from V and 1 base from J, leaving 10 bases between. In DNA, the CDR3 is TGTGCCTGGAGTGTCGGCCAGGCCAGCAATCAGCCCCAGCATTTT. Its translation is CAWSVGQASNQPQHF.

This rearrangement joins TRBV28 to TRBJ2-1; 8 bases are shared with TRBD2. CDR1 and CDR2 (germline): MDHEN, SYDVKM. The J segment lost 7 bases and the V segment lost 3 bases, leaving 8 bases of the junction unmatched. The CDR3 spans 15 residues. The CDR3 nucleotides are TGTGCCAGCAGTTTTTTAGCGGGGTATATTAATGAGCAGTTCTTC. This codes for CASSFLAGYINEQFF.

The CDR3 here is CASSLGRASGELFF. The CDR3 DNA follows: TGTGCCAGCAGCTTAGGGAGGGCCTCCGGGGAGCTGTTTTTT. This chain links TRBV9 with TRBJ2-2, with 7 bases fitting TRBD2. This CDR3 is built from 14 residues. The V segment lost 4 bases and the J segment 6 bases; nucleotides outside the gene matches: 6. Germline CDR1 is SGDLS and CDR2 is YYNGEE. The variable domain in full, completed from reference TRBV9 and TRBJ2-2, reads DSGVTQTPKHLITATGQRVTLRCSPRSGDLSVYWYQQSLDQGLQFLIQYYNGEERAKGNILERFSAQQFPDLHSELNLSSLELGDSALYFCASSLGRASGELFFGEGSRLTVL.